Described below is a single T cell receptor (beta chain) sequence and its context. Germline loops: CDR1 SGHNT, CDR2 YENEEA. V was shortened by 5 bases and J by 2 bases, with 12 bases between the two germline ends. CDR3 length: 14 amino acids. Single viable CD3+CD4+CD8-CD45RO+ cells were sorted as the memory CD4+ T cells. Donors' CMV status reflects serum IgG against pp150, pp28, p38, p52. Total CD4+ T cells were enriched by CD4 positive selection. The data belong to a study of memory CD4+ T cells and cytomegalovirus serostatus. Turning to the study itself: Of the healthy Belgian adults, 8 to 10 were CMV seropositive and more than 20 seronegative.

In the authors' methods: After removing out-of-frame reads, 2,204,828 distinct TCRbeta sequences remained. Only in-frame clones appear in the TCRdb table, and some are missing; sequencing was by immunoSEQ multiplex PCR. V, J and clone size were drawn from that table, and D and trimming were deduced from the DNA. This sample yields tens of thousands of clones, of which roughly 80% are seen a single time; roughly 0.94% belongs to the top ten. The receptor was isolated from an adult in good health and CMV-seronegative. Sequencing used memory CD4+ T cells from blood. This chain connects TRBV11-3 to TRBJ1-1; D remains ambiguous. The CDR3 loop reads CASSTGGANTEAFF. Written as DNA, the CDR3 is TGTGCCAGCAGCACGGGAGGTGCCAACACTGAAGCTTTCTTT.